This T cell receptor (beta chain) was captured by sequencing in a study of regulatory T cells in long-lasting Graves disease (dated by TCRdb to 2020 to 2022). At the level of the whole study: Persistent Graves' disease was defined as persistently positive TSH receptor autoantibodies together with antithyroid drug treatment for over 5 years. This study used TCR sequencing and RNA sequencing of peripheral blood to compare persistent Graves' disease patients against newly diagnosed Graves' disease patients. The study was conducted in China and was registered as a clinical trial. TCR sequencing covered 13 persistent and 20 or so newly diagnosed Graves' disease patients, some 35 samples in total. Persistent Graves' disease patients in the clinical cohort had taken antithyroid drugs for approximately ten years on average. Points the paper makes about the study in general: TRBV28, TRBJ1-2 and TRBJ2-5 were preferentially used in persistent disease, while TRBV20-1 and TRBJ2-1 were favored in newly diagnosed disease. A larger number of public clonotypes was shared among persistent patients (under 3,000) than among newly diagnosed patients (more than 850). Only peripheral blood was studied, because thyroid tissue, the primary lesion, was inaccessible. As a limitation, the authors acknowledged that the small sample size may reduce accuracy. Sequencing and analysis were limited to the TCR beta chain. Compared with newly diagnosed patients, patients with persistent Graves' disease had lower TCR Shannon entropy and fewer highly expanded clones, which suggests clonal expansion.

The CDR3 spans 18 residues, from the cysteine through the phenylalanine. The only DNA kept is the CDR3, 54 bases in frame from the first base. CDR1 SQVTM and CDR2 ANQGSEA were looked up in the germline V gene. Compared with germline, V lacks 4 bases and J lacks 1 base; bases without a gene match: 11. What this sample's time point label stands for: persistent/refractory GD, antithyroid drugs over 5 years with positive TRAb. RNA was extracted from PBMCs in TRIzol for both TCR sequencing and RNA sequencing. Graves' disease was diagnosed according to American Thyroid Association guidelines. Patients were recruited from an endocrinology department in Xi'an, China. From each patient, approximately 9 milliliters of peripheral blood was collected into an EDTA anticoagulant tube. Ficoll Paque Plus density gradient separation was used to isolate PBMCs, and no further T cell sorting was performed. An Agilent 2100 Bioanalyzer and agarose gel were used to check RNA quality, while a NanoDrop 2000 measured RNA concentration.

The library came from multiplex PCR. The data were produced on an Illumina HiSeq 4000. To build TCR beta libraries, CDR3 regions were amplified by Arm-PCR using iRepertoire HTBI primers. PCR products were gel purified before sequencing. The original methods were these. Across samples, some 62 TRBV and 12 to 15 TRBJ segments were identified and used for gene usage analysis of CDR3 amino acid clonotypes. COPE and FqMerger were used to merge the filtered high-quality paired reads into contigs. BLAST was used to align contigs to IMGT TRBV, TRBD and TRBJ reference genes, with CDR3 defined following IMGT. Any clonotype with a frequency above 0.1% was counted as a highly expanded clone. Shannon entropy was used to measure repertoire diversity, and the Gini coefficient was used to measure V-J evenness. Public clonotypes were defined as clonotypes shared by more than one individual. TCRdb reworked the public reads: Q25 trimming with fastp, MiXCR clone assembly, productive beta chains retained. When rows share a CDR3 protein, they turn into one entry using the most common DNA and genes. The V and J calls here are based on TCRdb, not the publication. For this sample there are some 440,000 distinct CDR3 sequences; around 20% appear just once. The top ten clonotypes cover over 7.5% of the sample.

With respect to this clonotype: This clone's antigen is unknown. No much larger clonotype is one base removed from it; base qualities were not supplied.

The sample in question was peripheral blood mononuclear cells (PBMCs), obtained when the disease was refractory, from a patient treated with antithyroid drugs. This chain is built from TRBV29-1 and TRBJ1-6; TRBD1 matches 9 bases in the middle. The clonotype originates from a female donor with Graves disease. The DNA sequence is given as TGCAGCGTTGGAACTTATCGGGACAGGGTGTCCTATAATTCACCCCTCCACTTT. This gives the protein CSVGTYRDRVSYNSPLHF.